This T cell receptor (beta chain) was retrieved from a study of breast tumors, draining lymph nodes, adjacent tissues. Study findings and constraints: Tumor T cell lymph node origin was a supported hypothesis, not proven. Compared with lymph nodes, tumors were less diverse; compared with nontumor tissue, more. Data fit most tumor T cells coming from lymph node, expanding in tumor. Compared with basal-like, luminal-like tumors shared significantly more repertoire with nontumor tissue.

TCRdb recomputed calls from the multiplex PCR reads with MiXCR, one row per CDR3 protein. This table has approximately 140,000 distinct CDR3 sequences, around a third appearing once. Many counts were recorded for this clonotype. What it binds is unknown. The V and J ends lost 5 bases and 0 bases respectively, with 16 bases between them. CDR3 length: 16 amino acids. Germline loops: CDR1 MNHEY, CDR2 SVGAGI. The lymph nodes were axillary draining lymph nodes from breast cancer patients. This clonotype was obtained from a female donor with breast cancer. Some clones in this sample may be carry-over from other donors' samples. Sequencing was performed on axillary lymph node tissue. The chain combines TRBV6-5 with TRBJ1-2, with TRBD1 as a possible D gene (5 bases). CDR3 loop: CASSDRLGAANYGYTF. CDR3 coding DNA: TGTGCCAGCAGTGACCGGCTTGGGGCGGCTAACTATGGCTACACCTTC.